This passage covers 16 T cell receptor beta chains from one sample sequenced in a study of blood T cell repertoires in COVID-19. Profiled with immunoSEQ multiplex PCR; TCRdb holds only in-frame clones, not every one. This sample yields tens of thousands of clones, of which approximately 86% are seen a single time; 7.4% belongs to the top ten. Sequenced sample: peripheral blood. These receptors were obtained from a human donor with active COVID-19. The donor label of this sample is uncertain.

The CDR3 nucleotides read TGCGCCAGCAGCTTGGGGGCAGGGGGCAAAACTGAAGCTTTCTTT. Residues: CASSLGAGGKTEAFF. The genes are TRBV5-1 and TRBJ1-1; TRBD1 matches at 8 bases. The germline gives CDR1 SGHRS, CDR2 YFSETQ. The trim removed 0 bases at V and 5 bases at J, leaving 6 bases unmatched. The length of the CDR3 is 15 residues.

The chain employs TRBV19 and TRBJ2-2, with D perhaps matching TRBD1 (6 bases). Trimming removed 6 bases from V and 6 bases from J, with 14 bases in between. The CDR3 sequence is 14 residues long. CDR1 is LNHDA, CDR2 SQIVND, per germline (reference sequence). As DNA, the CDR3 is TGTGCCAGTAGGGAGACAGGAATTCCCGGGGAGCTGTTTTTT. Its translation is CASRETGIPGELFF.

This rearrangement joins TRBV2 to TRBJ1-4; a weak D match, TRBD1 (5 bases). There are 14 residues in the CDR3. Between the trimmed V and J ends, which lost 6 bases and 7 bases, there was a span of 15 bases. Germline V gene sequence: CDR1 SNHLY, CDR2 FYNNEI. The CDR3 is CASRFLGPGEKLFF. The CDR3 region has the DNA TGTGCCAGCAGATTTTTGGGGCCGGGTGAAAAACTGTTTTTT.

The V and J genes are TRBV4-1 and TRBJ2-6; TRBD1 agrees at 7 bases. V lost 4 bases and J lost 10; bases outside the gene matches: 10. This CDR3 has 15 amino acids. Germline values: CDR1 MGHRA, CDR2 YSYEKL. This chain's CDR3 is CASSRYDRAKNVLTF. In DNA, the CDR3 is TGCGCCAGCAGCCGCTATGACAGGGCAAAAAACGTCCTGACTTTC.

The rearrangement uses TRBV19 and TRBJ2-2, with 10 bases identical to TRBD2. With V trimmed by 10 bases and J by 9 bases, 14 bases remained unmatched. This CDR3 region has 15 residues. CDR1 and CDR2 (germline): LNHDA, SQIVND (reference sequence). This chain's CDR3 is CATTVASGSGRELFF. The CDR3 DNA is TGTGCCACCACAGTGGCTAGCGGGAGTGGGAGGGAGCTGTTTTTT. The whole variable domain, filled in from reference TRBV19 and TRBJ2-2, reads DGGITQSPKYLFRKEGQNVTLSCEQNLNHDAMYWYRQDPGQGLRLIYYSQIVNDFQKGDIAEGYSVSREKKESFPLTVTSAQKNPTAFYLCATTVASGSGRELFFGEGSRLTVL.

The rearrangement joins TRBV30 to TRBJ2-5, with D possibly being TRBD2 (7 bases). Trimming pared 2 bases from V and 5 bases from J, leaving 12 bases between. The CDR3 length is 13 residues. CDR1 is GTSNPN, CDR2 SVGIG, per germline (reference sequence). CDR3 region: CAWSRGGEETQYF. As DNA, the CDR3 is TGTGCCTGGAGTCGCGGGGGCGAGGAGACCCAGTACTTC.

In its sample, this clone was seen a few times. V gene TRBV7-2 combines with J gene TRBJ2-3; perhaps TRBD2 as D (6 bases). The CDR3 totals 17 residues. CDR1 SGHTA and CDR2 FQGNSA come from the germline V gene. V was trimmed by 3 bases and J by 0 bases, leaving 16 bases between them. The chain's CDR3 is CASSFKYRGRSTDTQYF. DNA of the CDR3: TGTGCCAGCAGCTTTAAGTATCGAGGGAGGAGCACAGATACGCAGTATTTT.

The DNA for the CDR3 is TGCGCCAGCAGTTTTGGACTAGCGGGGTACTACAATGAGCAGTTCTTC. Its translation: CASSFGLAGYYNEQFF. V and J are TRBV5-1 and TRBJ2-1; 12 positions agree with TRBD2. This CDR3 is 16 amino acids long. Germline lookup yields CDR1 SGHRS and CDR2 YFSETQ. The V segment lost 5 bases and the J segment 3 bases; nucleotides outside the gene matches: 6.

The CDR3: CSVRSSEAFF. DNA of the CDR3: TGCAGTGTGAGGAGCTCTGAAGCTTTCTTT. V and J are TRBV20-1 and TRBJ1-1; D is ambiguous. The V end lost 7 bases, the J end lost 6 bases, and 9 bases lay between the germline ends. Germline CDR1 DFQATT, CDR2 SNEGSKA (reference sequence). The CDR3 extends over 10 amino acids.

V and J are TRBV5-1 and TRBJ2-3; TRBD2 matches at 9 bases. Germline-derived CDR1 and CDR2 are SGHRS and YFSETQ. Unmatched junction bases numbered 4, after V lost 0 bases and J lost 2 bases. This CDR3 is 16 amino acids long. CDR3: CASSLDAGGVTDTQYF. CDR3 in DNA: TGCGCCAGCAGCTTGGATGCGGGAGGGGTCACAGATACGCAGTATTTT.

CDR3 sequence (DNA): TGTGCCAGCCACCCGACGGCGGGGTCACCGAATTCACCCCTCCACTTT. Protein: CASHPTAGSPNSPLHF. The chain is built from TRBV28 and TRBJ1-6; no reliable D call. Germline V lookup: CDR1 MDHEN, CDR2 SYDVKM. V was pared by 8 bases and J by 7 bases, with 21 bases between. This CDR3 contains 16 residues. The variable domain in full, with the rest retrieved from reference TRBV28 and TRBJ1-6, is DVKVTQSSRYLVKRTGEKVFLECVQDMDHENMFWYRQDPGLGLRLIYFSYDVKMKEKGDIPEGYSVSREKKERFSLILESASTNQTSMYLCASHPTAGSPNSPLHFGNGTRLTVT.

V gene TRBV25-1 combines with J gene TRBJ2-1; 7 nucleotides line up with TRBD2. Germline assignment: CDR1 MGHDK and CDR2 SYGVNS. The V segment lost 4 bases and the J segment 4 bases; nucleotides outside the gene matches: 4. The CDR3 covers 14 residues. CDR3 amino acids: CASSGAGIYNEQFF. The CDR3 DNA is TGTGCCAGCAGTGGAGCGGGGATTTACAATGAGCAGTTCTTC.

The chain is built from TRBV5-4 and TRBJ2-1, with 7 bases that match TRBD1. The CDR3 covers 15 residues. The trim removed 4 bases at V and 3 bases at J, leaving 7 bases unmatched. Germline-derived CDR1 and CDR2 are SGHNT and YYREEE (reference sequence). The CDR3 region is CASSNRDSNYNEQFF. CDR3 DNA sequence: TGTGCCAGCAGCAACCGGGACAGTAACTACAATGAGCAGTTCTTC.

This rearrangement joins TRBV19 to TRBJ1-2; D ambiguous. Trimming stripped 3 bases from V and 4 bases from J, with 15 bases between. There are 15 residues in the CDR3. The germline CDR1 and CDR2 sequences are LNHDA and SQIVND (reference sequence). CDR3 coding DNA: TGTGCCAGTAGTATCCCAGGTCAGGCAGCCTATGGCTACACCTTC. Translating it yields CASSIPGQAAYGYTF.

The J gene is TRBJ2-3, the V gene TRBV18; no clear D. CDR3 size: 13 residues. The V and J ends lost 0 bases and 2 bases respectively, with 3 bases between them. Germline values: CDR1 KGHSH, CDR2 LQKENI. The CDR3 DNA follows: TGTGCCAGCTCACCACCCTCCACAGATACGCAGTATTTT. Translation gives CASSPPSTDTQYF.

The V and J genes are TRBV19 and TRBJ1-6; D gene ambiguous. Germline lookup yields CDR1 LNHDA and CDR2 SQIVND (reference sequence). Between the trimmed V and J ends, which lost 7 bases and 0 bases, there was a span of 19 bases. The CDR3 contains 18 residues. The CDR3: CASTDSGRTSSYNSPLHF. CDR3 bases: TGTGCCAGTACGGACTCCGGACGGACGAGCTCCTATAATTCACCCCTCCACTTT.